This TCR beta chain was obtained from a study of CD8+ T cells in alopecia areata. Findings and limits, study-wide: Patients shared TCRs less clearly than mice did, possibly for HLA-related reasons. Scalp samples also contribute reads from the resident alphabeta T cells found in normal skin.

Concerning this clone: Its antigen is currently unknown.

Investigators isolated RNA and reverse transcribed it into cDNA to act as the sequencing template. The data were produced by immunoSEQ multiplex PCR, yet TCRdb's version contains in-frame clones alone and is incomplete. This sample yields 140,000 to 150,000 clones, of which roughly 62% are seen a single time; 5% to 7.5% belongs to the top ten. V was clipped by 6 bases and J by 5 bases; unmatched bases: 4. This CDR3 is built from 15 residues. Germline CDR1 is MNHNS and CDR2 is SASEGT. The source of this sequence is a human donor with alopecia areata. The V and J genes are TRBV6-1 and TRBJ2-2, with 12 bases aligning to TRBD2. The sample in question was CD4+ T cells sorted from blood, obtained at week 0. The CDR3 protein is CASSVGLAGTGELFF. The DNA for the CDR3 is TGTGCCAGCAGCGTCGGACTAGCGGGGACCGGGGAGCTGTTTTTT.